This paragraph covers one T cell receptor (beta chain) sequence. Its antigen remains unknown. Repertoires were generated with immunoSEQ multiplex PCR, while TCRdb's copy carries only in-frame clones and drops some. The sample carries some 2,100,000 clones, 95% recorded once. The data were taken from a study of shared clonotypes between healthy human individuals. Findings of the study overall: On the whole, naive subsets had larger estimated richness than memory subsets had.

The healthy adult donors were HIV-negative and reported no recent acute infections or vaccinations. This CDR3 is built from 14 residues. Germline V CDR1 and CDR2: MDHEN, SYDVKM. After removal of 7 bases from V and 1 base from J, the junction contained 7 bases not matched to a gene. The sequencing sample was made of naive CD4+ T cells sorted from blood. Documented subset: CD45RA+ positively selected. The chain recombines TRBV28 with TRBJ2-7, with TRBD1 matching 7 bases. The TCR comes from a man aged 18 to 35 in good health. The CDR3 protein is CASTPQGQSYEQYF. CDR3 nucleotide sequence: TGTGCCAGCACGCCCCAGGGACAGTCCTACGAGCAGTACTTC.